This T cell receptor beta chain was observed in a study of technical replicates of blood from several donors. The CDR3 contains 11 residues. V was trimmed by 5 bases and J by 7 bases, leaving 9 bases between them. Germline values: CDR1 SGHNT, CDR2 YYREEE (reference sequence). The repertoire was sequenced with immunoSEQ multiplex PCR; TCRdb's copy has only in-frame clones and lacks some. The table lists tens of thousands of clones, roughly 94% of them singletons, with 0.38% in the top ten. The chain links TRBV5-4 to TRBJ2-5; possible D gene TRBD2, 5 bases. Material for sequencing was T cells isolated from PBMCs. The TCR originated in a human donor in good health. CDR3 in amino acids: CASRDRGTQYF. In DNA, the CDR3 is TGTGCCAGCAGGGATCGGGGGACCCAGTACTTC.